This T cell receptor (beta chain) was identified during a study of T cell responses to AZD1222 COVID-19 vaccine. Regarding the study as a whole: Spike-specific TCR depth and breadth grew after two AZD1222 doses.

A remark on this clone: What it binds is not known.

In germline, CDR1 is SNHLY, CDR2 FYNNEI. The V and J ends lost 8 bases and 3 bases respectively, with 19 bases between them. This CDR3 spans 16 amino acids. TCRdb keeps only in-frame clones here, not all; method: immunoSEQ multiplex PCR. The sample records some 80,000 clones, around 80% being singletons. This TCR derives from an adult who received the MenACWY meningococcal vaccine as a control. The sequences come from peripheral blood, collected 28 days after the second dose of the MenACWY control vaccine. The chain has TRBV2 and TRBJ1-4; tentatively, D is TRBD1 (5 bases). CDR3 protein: CASREGLRSPNEKLFF. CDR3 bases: TGTGCCAGCCGAGAGGGACTACGCAGCCCTAATGAAAAACTGTTTTTT.